This paragraph covers one TCR beta chain sequence. Its antigen is not known. The PCR employed 60 Vbeta primers together with 13 Jbeta primers. This table comes from immunoSEQ multiplex PCR, and its TCRdb copy is limited to in-frame clones, with some not included. This table has some 140,000 clones, 70% to 85% appearing once. This sample is part of a study of cytomegalovirus exposure and HLA in healthy donors. Study conclusions and caveats: Prediction of most subjects' HLA-A and HLA-B alleles by TCR beta sequences was reportedly accurate.

This sequence was found in a woman aged 45-59 years in good health and CMV-seropositive. The sample was PBMCs.

The CDR3 loop is CASSSTGESTNEKLFF. The DNA of the CDR3 is TGTGCCAGCAGTTCGACAGGCGAATCAACTAATGAAAAACTGTTTTTT. The chain links TRBV28 to TRBJ1-4, with D perhaps TRBD1 (6 bases). CDR1 and CDR2 (germline): MDHEN, SYDVKM. The CDR3 has 16 amino acids. The germline V and J ends were trimmed by 4 bases and 0 bases, with 12 bases remaining between them.